What follows are 18 T cell receptor beta chains derived from one specimen sequenced in a study of T cell responses to AZD1222 COVID-19 vaccine. Sequenced by immunoSEQ multiplex PCR; TCRdb stores in-frame clones only, minus some. The repertoire holds 74,000 or so clones, with roughly 85% as singletons. The sample consisted of peripheral blood, taken on day 0 of AZD1222 vaccination. The receptor set was obtained from an adult in good health.

This clone was seen just once. The rearrangement links TRBV5-5 to TRBJ2-1; D ambiguous. Looked up from germline, CDR1 is SGHKS and CDR2 is YYEKEE (reference sequence). Trimming cost V 4 bases and J 4 bases, with 6 bases left between them. The CDR3 covers 12 residues. The DNA of the CDR3 is TGTGCCAGCAGCCGGCAGTACAATGAGCAGTTCTTC. Its protein product is CASSRQYNEQFF.

The rearrangement links TRBV24-1 to TRBJ1-2; 9 nucleotides align to TRBD1. Looked up from germline, CDR1 is KGHDR and CDR2 is SFDVKD. V was clipped by 5 bases and J by 7 bases; unmatched bases: 7. The CDR3 totals 14 residues. DNA of the CDR3: TGTGCCACCAGTGCTAGGACAGGGGTTGGTGGCTACACCTTC. This sequence encodes CATSARTGVGGYTF.

This clone was seen only a few times. The chain couples TRBV7-2 to TRBJ2-1, with 13 bases lining up with TRBD2. CDR1 and CDR2 from the germline V gene are SGHTA and FQGNSA. Losses at the gene ends were 0 bases for V and 10 bases for J; bases not matched to a gene: 6. The CDR3 is 16 amino acids. Here the CDR3 DNA reads TGTGCCAGCAGCTTAGCACTAGCGGGGGGGCCGTTCGAGCAGTTCTTC. This gives the protein CASSLALAGGPFEQFF.

This sequence joins TRBV5-1 and TRBJ2-1; weak D call: TRBD2 (6 bases). Trimming shortened V by 4 bases and J by 5 bases, and 22 bases separated the two germline ends. CDR1 and CDR2 (germline): SGHRS, YFSETQ. The CDR3 runs 17 residues. In DNA, the CDR3 is TGCGCCAGCAGCCCGCGAACAATACTAGCTGGTCACAATGAGCAGTTCTTC. It encodes CASSPRTILAGHNEQFF. Full variable domain (remainder filled in from reference TRBV5-1 and TRBJ2-1): KAGVTQTPRYLIKTRGQQVTLSCSPISGHRSVSWYQQTPGQGLQFLFEYFSETQRNKGNFPGRFSGRQFSNSRSEMNVSTLELGDSALYLCASSPRTILAGHNEQFFGPGTRLTVL.

The chain's CDR3 is CASTPPGYNEQFF. The DNA of the CDR3 is TGTGCCAGCACTCCACCCGGCTACAATGAGCAGTTCTTC. The chain links TRBV6-5 to TRBJ2-1; D not certain. V was pared by 7 bases and J by 3 bases, with 10 bases between. The CDR3 extends over 13 amino acids. CDR1 MNHEY and CDR2 SVGAGI come from the germline V gene.

The chain is built from TRBV6-5 and TRBJ2-1; D gene unclear. The CDR3 runs 15 residues. CDR1 and CDR2 from the germline V gene are MNHEY and SVGAGI. With 4 bases removed from V and 0 bases from J, the gap between germline ends came to 10 bases. The CDR3 here is CASSLTVSSYNEQFF. In DNA form, the CDR3 reads TGTGCCAGCAGTTTGACTGTGAGCTCCTACAATGAGCAGTTCTTC.

This chain links TRBV27 with TRBJ1-6, with D hard to call. With 3 bases removed from V and 8 bases from J, the gap between germline ends came to 17 bases. Germline V gene sequence: CDR1 MNHEY, CDR2 SMNVEV (reference sequence). CDR3 length: 16 residues. CDR3 loop: CASSLSPTPRDSPLHF. The CDR3 DNA sequence: TGTGCCAGCAGTTTGTCTCCGACGCCGAGGGATTCACCCCTCCACTTT.

This clone turned up a few times. The J gene is TRBJ1-2, the V gene TRBV5-6; TRBD1 is a possible D gene (6 bases). V was pared by 4 bases and J by 2 bases, with 9 bases between. Germline CDR1 SGHDT, CDR2 YYEEEE. There are 13 residues in the CDR3. The DNA of the CDR3 is TGTGCCAGCAGCGGGACACGGAACTATGGCTACACCTTC. This translates into CASSGTRNYGYTF.

Only a few counts were recorded for this clone. This chain uses TRBV6-5 with TRBJ2-3; D is unresolved. The CDR3 runs 11 residues. Germline values: CDR1 MNHEY, CDR2 SVGAGI. V lost 10 bases and J 5 bases, leaving 10 bases between the germline ends. The DNA for the CDR3 is TGTGCCACGGTTATCGGAGATACGCAGTATTTT. Its translation: CATVIGDTQYF.

This clone appeared once. The V gene is TRBV7-3, the J gene TRBJ2-3; 9 bases map to TRBD2. J gave up 4 bases and V 7 bases, and 9 bases lay outside the gene matches. This CDR3 spans 15 amino acids. Germline V lookup: CDR1 SGHTA, CDR2 FQGTGA. CDR3 DNA sequence: TGTGCCAGCACCCCTGGCGGGGGGGCGTCAGATACGCAGTATTTT. Translated, it gives CASTPGGGASDTQYF.

This chain connects TRBV9 to TRBJ2-3; TRBD2 agrees at 11 bases. This CDR3 is 16 amino acids long. Trimming took 2 bases from V and 3 from J; bases not matched to a gene: 5. Looked up from germline, CDR1 is SGDLS and CDR2 is YYNGEE. The CDR3 nucleotides read TGTGCCAGCAGCGTTTCCCCTAGCGGGGGGACAGATACGCAGTATTTT. Translating it yields CASSVSPSGGTDTQYF.

V is TRBV10-3 and J is TRBJ2-3; either TRBD1 or TRBD2 may supply D (5 bases each). This CDR3 is 16 amino acids long. CDR1 ENHRY and CDR2 SYGVKD come from the germline V gene. Trimming removed 4 bases from V and 4 bases from J, with 18 bases in between. CDR3 in DNA: TGTGCCATCAGTGGCCCGAACGGGGCCCAAGCAGATACGCAGTATTTT. Its translation is CAISGPNGAQADTQYF.

V is TRBV12-1 and J is TRBJ2-3; the D segment call TRBD2 is taken from the table without a DNA check. TRBV12-1 is marked as a pseudogene. The CDR3 loop spans 20 amino acids. In DNA, the CDR3 is TGTGCCAGCAGCTCCCGACCCCCCCGACTAGCGGATTCTAGCACAGATACGCAGTATTTT. Amino acid sequence: CASSSRPPRLADSSTDTQYF.

CDR3 region: CASSQAGMGFNQPQHF. CDR3 coding DNA: TGTGCCAGCAGCCAAGCAGGGATGGGGTTTAATCAGCCCCAGCATTTT. This rearrangement joins TRBV3-1 (or the pseudogene TRBV3-2) to TRBJ1-5; a possible D gene is TRBD1 (5 bases). With 1 base removed from V and 4 bases from J, the gap between germline ends came to 14 bases. From germline, CDR1 is LGHDT and CDR2 YNNKEL (reference sequence). The CDR3 covers 16 residues.

Note on this clone: One end of the junction is discordant with germline, which a read error may explain. The gene calls are TRBV7-9 and TRBJ2-5; no clear D. CDR3 length: 9 residues. CDR1 is SEHNR, CDR2 FQNEAQ, per germline (reference sequence). Here the CDR3 reads CASSLNHHF. Written as DNA, the CDR3 is TGTGCCAGCTCCTTAAATCACCACTTC. Looking up the rest from reference TRBV7-9 and TRBJ2-5 gives the full variable domain: DTGVSQNPRHKITKRGQNVTFRCDPISEHNRLYWYRQTLGQGPEFLTYFQNEAQLEKSRLLSDRFSAERPKGSFSTLEIQRTEQGDSAMYLCASSLNHHFGPGTRLLVL.

V and J are TRBV12-3 or TRBV12-4 and TRBJ2-7; TRBD1 might be the D (5 bases). This CDR3 has 13 residues. The V end was cut by 3 bases, the J end by 2 bases, with 8 bases between. The CDR3: CASSLATAYEQYF. CDR3 coding DNA: TGTGCCAGCAGTTTGGCGACAGCCTACGAGCAGTACTTC.

The chain has TRBV6-2 or TRBV6-3 and TRBJ2-1; 7 bases are a match to TRBD2. The CDR3 covers 17 residues. The ends lost 6 bases at V and 3 bases at J; junction bases unmatched: 14. Germline lookup yields CDR1 MNHEY and CDR2 SVGEGT. The CDR3 protein is CASSPRASGTLYNEQFF. The CDR3 DNA sequence: TGTGCCAGCAGCCCCCGGGCTAGCGGTACCCTCTACAATGAGCAGTTCTTC.

This clone was observed a few times. The V and J genes are TRBV9 and TRBJ2-7, with TRBD2 identical over 7 bases. CDR1 and CDR2 (germline): SGDLS, YYNGEE. The J segment lost 6 bases and the V segment lost 3 bases, leaving 3 bases of the junction unmatched. The CDR3 has 12 residues. CDR3 amino acids: CASSGGGTEQYF. As DNA, the CDR3 is TGTGCCAGCAGCGGGGGAGGGACCGAGCAGTACTTC.